A single sample is the source of the 10 T cell receptor beta chains below, sequenced in a study of cytomegalovirus exposure and HLA in healthy donors. The PCR contained 60 Vbeta and 13 Jbeta primers. Generated by immunoSEQ multiplex PCR, the TCRdb table keeps only in-frame clones and is missing some. The sample has 90,000 to 150,000 clones, 75% to 80% seen once. Sample: PBMCs. The receptors come from a woman between 25 and 40 years old in good health and CMV-seropositive.

The V and J genes are TRBV7-3 and TRBJ2-2; maybe TRBD2 (7 bases). Trimming pared 5 bases from V and 3 bases from J, leaving 16 bases between. CDR1 is SGHTA, CDR2 FQGTGA, per germline. This CDR3 has 16 amino acids. The CDR3 spells CASSPTGGSYTGELFF. CDR3 sequence (DNA): TGTGCCAGCAGCCCAACGGGGGGCAGTTACACCGGGGAGCTGTTTTTT.

The V gene is TRBV5-1, the J gene TRBJ2-2; TRBD1 matches at 7 bases. V lost 4 bases to trimming and J lost 0 bases; unmatched junction nucleotides: 9. CDR3 size: 17 residues. From germline, CDR1 is SGHRS and CDR2 YFSETQ. CDR3 protein: CASSPVPGTANTGELFF. The CDR3 DNA sequence: TGCGCCAGCAGCCCGGTCCCCGGGACAGCGAACACCGGGGAGCTGTTTTTT. Based on the CDR3 plus reference TRBV5-1 and TRBJ2-2, the full variable domain is KAGVTQTPRYLIKTRGQQVTLSCSPISGHRSVSWYQQTPGQGLQFLFEYFSETQRNKGNFPGRFSGRQFSNSRSEMNVSTLELGDSALYLCASSPVPGTANTGELFFGEGSRLTVL.

The chain joins TRBV5-1 to TRBJ1-1, with a possible D match to TRBD1 (5 bases). This CDR3 has 14 amino acids. Germline V gives CDR1 SGHRS, CDR2 YFSETQ. Trimming took 0 bases from V and 5 from J, leaving 11 bases between them. CDR3 sequence (DNA): TGCGCCAGCAGCTTGGGGCCAGGGCTTACTGAAGCTTTCTTT. It specifies CASSLGPGLTEAFF.

This clone was detected a few times. Distinct nucleotide sequences in the sample also encode this CDR3. The chain carries TRBV5-6 and TRBJ1-1; no reliable D call. Germline lookup yields CDR1 SGHDT and CDR2 YYEEEE. V gave up 4 bases and J gave up 4 bases, with 11 bases separating them. This CDR3 spans 13 amino acids. This CDR3 is CASSLRSGTEAFF. DNA of the CDR3: TGTGCCAGCAGCCTAAGATCGGGCACTGAAGCTTTCTTT. Based on the CDR3 plus reference TRBV5-6 and TRBJ1-1, the full variable domain is DAGVTQSPTHLIKTRGQQVTLRCSPKSGHDTVSWYQQALGQGPQFIFQYYEEEERQRGNFPDRFSGHQFPNYSSELNVNALLLGDSALYLCASSLRSGTEAFFGQGTRLTVV.

The chain combines TRBV7-2 with TRBJ1-6, with TRBD1 matching 8 bases. CDR1 is SGHTA, CDR2 FQGNSA, per germline. J lost 7 bases, V lost 5 bases, and 10 bases had no gene match. The CDR3 loop spans 16 amino acids. CDR3 in DNA: TGTGCCAGCAGCCCTAGGACAGGGTTGACAAATTCACCCCTCCACTTT. It yields the protein CASSPRTGLTNSPLHF.

The chain recombines TRBV7-2 with TRBJ2-5, with 7 bases aligning to TRBD1. The J call may be faulty, since TRBJ2-7 better matches the DNA end. Germline loops: CDR1 SGHTA, CDR2 FQGNSA. The CDR3 extends over 13 amino acids. The CDR3 region has the DNA TGTGCCAGCAGCTCTTACAGGGGCTACGAGCAGTACTTC. Its protein is CASSSYRGYEQYF.

This clone was counted a few times. This sequence joins TRBV28 and TRBJ1-4, with D unclear. Germline CDR1 is MDHEN and CDR2 is SYDVKM. Trimming cost V 4 bases and J 8 bases, with 8 bases left between them. This CDR3 contains 12 residues. The CDR3 DNA reads TGTGCCAGCAGTTCCCACGGGGAAAAACTGTTTTTT. This encodes CASSSHGEKLFF.

The chain links TRBV7-2 to TRBJ2-2; TRBD2 is a possible D gene (6 bases). V was clipped by 6 bases and J by 7 bases, with 18 bases between them. The germline gives CDR1 SGHTA, CDR2 FQGNSA. The CDR3 loop spans 15 amino acids. This chain's CDR3 is CASRRDSGVLGELFF. The DNA of the CDR3 is TGTGCCAGCAGGCGGGACTCGGGGGTTCTCGGGGAGCTGTTTTTT.

The chain joins TRBV6-5 to TRBJ2-7, with TRBD1 matching over 7 bases. V lost 7 bases, J lost 0 bases, and 6 bases stayed unmatched. The CDR3 length is 14 residues. Germline CDR1 MNHEY, CDR2 SVGAGI. CDR3 coding DNA: TGTGCCAGCACCCAGGGGGTTCTCTCCTACGAGCAGTACTTC. This gives the protein CASTQGVLSYEQYF.

The gene calls are TRBV18 and TRBJ2-5, with TRBD2 identical over 9 bases. With V trimmed by 3 bases and J by 2 bases, 10 bases remained unmatched. The V gene's germline CDR1 is KGHSH and CDR2 LQKENI. This CDR3 region has 17 residues. The CDR3, as DNA: TGTGCCAGCTCACCGGGACTAGCAGGACTAATACAAGAGACCCAGTACTTC. Translating it yields CASSPGLAGLIQETQYF.